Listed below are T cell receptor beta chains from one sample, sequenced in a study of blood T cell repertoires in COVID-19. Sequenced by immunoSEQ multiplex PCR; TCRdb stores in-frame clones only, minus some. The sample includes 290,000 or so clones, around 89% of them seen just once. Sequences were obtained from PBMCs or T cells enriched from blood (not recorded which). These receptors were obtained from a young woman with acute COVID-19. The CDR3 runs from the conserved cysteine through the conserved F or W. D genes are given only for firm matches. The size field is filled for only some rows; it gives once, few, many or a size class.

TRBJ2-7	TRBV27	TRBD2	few	CASSLGLAGRYEQYF	TGTGCCAGCAGTTTAGGCCTAGCGGGAAGGTACGAGCAGTACTTC
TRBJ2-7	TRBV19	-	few	CASSVHRESGEQYF	TGTGCCAGTAGTGTCCACAGGGAAAGTGGCGAGCAGTACTTC
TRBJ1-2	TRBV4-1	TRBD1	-	CASSQDRDTTGGLNGYTF	TGCGCCAGCAGCCAAGATCGGGATACGACAGGGGGCCTCAATGGCTACACCTTC
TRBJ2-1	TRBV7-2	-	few	CASSLTGYNEQFF	TGTGCCAGCAGCTTAACGGGGTACAATGAGCAGTTCTTC
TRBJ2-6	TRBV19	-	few	CASTPGGISGANVLTF	TGTGCCAGTACGCCTGGGGGGATCTCTGGGGCCAACGTCCTGACTTTC
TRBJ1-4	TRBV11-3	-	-	CASSLEYNEKLFF	TGTGCCAGCAGCTTAGAATATAATGAAAAACTGTTTTTT
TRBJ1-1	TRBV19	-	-	CASGDGAVGTEAFF	TGTGCCAGTGGAGATGGGGCAGTTGGCACTGAAGCTTTCTTT
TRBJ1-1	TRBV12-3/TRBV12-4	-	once	CASSLGRSEAFF	TGTGCCAGCAGTCTAGGGCGGAGTGAAGCTTTCTTT
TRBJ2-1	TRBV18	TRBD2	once	CASSPREGEQFF	TGTGCCAGCTCACCACGGGAGGGTGAGCAGTTCTTC
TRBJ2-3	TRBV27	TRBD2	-	CASSSLAGGPSTQYF	TGTGCCAGCAGTTCCCTAGCGGGAGGGCCTAGTACGCAGTATTTT
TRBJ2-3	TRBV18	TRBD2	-	CASSPQGAPGGVDTQYF	TGTGCCAGCTCACCACAAGGAGCGCCCGGGGGGGTGGATACGCAGTATTTT
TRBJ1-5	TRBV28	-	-	CASSRQDQPQHF	TGTGCCAGCAGTCGACAGGACCAGCCCCAGCATTTT
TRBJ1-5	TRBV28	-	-	CASRNTAAYSNQPQHF	TGTGCCAGCAGGAATACAGCGGCGTATAGCAATCAGCCCCAGCATTTT
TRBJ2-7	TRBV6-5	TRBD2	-	CATKTSANTYEQYF	TGTGCCACCAAGACTAGCGCGAATACCTACGAGCAGTACTTC
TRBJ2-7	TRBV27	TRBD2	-	CASSRTSGSYEQYF	TGTGCCAGCAGTCGGACTAGCGGTTCCTACGAGCAGTACTTC
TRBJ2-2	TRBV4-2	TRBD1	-	CASSQDRGDRGRNTGELFF	TGTGCCAGCAGCCAAGATAGGGGGGACAGGGGCCGAAACACCGGGGAGCTGTTTTTT
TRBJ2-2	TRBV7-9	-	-	CASSLLAGPGELFF	TGTGCCAGCAGCTTATTGGCGGGGCCCGGGGAGCTGTTTTTT
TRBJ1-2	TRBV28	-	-	CASGQFTGYTF	TGTGCCAGCGGACAATTTACTGGCTACACCTTC
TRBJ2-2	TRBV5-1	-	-	CASSLGLLGTGELFF	TGCGCCAGCAGCTTGGGTCTCCTAGGAACCGGGGAGCTGTTTTTT
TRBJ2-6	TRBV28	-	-	CASTIDSPSGANVLTF	TGTGCCAGCACCATTGACAGTCCCTCTGGGGCCAACGTCCTGACTTTC
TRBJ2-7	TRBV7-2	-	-	CASSLPQFDHEQYF	TGTGCCAGCAGCTTACCTCAGTTTGATCACGAGCAGTACTTC
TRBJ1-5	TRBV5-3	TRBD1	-	CARSLGQGAFLRHF	TGTGCCAGAAGCTTGGGACAGGGGGCCTTCCTTAGGCATTTT
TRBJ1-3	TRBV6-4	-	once	CARNLGRGNTIYF	TGTGCCAGAAACCTGGGCAGGGGAAACACCATATATTTT
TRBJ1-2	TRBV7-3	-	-	CASSFDSNYGYTF	TGTGCCAGCAGCTTCGACAGCAACTATGGCTACACCTTC